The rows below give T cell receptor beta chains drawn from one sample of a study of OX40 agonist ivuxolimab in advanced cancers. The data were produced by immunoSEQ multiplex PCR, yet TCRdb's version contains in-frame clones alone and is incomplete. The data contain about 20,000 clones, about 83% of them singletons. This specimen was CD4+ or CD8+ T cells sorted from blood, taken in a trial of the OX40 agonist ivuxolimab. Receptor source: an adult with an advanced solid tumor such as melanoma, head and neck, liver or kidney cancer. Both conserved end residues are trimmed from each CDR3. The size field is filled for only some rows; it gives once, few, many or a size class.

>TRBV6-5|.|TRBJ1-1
ASSYSGSTEAF
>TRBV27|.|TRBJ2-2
ASRGLAGITGELF
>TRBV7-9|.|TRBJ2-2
ASIQGFTGELF
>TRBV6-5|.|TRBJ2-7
ASRKQGSPYEQY
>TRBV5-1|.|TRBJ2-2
ASSEWSGTSGPNTGELF
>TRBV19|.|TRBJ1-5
ASSIGTGGFQPQH
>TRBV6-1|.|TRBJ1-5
ASSVTGPLPNQPQH
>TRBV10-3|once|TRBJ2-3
AGSLQGETDTQY
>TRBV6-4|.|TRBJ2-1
ASSPTSSGNEQF
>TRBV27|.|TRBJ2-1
ASSLTGTGYNEQF
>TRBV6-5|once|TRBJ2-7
ASSYGTYEQY
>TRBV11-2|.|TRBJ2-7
ASSLNPGNYEQY
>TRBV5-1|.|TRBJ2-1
ASSLLRQGFSYNEQF
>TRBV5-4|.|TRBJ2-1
ASSLDLPNEQF
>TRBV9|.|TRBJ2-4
ASSSQGESAKNIQY
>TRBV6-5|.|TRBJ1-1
ASNPEVNTEAF
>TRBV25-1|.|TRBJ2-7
ASSEDRGIIYEQY
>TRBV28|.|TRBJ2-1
ASSTLILAGITYNEQF
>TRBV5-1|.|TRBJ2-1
ASSLGLANEQF
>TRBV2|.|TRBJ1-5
ASSFGQGGGNQPQH
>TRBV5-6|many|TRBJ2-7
ASSFKRTYEQY
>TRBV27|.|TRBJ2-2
ASSFSVRGELF
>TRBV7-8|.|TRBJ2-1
ASSFVDEQF
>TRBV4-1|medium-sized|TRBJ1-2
ASSQEPGITNYGYT
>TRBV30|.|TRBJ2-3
AWFGPSGDTDTQY
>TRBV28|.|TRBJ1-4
ASRWTGPATNEKLF
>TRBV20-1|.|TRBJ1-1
LRSLNTEAF
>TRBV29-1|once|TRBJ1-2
SVDFPGYYGYT
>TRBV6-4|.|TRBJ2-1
ASSVGFSSYNEQF
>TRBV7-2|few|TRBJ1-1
ASSLPFRALRNTEAF
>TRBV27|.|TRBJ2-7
ASSLRQFAYEQY
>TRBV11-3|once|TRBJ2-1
ASSLVSYNEQF
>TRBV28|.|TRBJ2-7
ASSNYEQY
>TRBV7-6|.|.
ASSKGQGAYEQY
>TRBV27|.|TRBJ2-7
ASSGIGRTSYEQY
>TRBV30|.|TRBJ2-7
AWSSGQGNYEQY
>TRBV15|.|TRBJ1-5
ATSSPKYNQPQH